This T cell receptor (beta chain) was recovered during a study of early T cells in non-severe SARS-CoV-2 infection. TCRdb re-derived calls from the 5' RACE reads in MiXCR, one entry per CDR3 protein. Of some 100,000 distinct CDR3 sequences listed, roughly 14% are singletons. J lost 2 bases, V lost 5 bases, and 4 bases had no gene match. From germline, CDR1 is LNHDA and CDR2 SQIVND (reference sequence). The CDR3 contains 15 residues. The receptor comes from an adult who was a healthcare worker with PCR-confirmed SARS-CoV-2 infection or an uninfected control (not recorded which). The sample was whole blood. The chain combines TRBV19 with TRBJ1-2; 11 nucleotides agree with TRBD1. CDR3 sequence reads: CASSSRTGGNYGYTF. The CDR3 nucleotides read TGTGCCAGTAGTTCTCGGACAGGGGGCAACTATGGCTACACCTTC.